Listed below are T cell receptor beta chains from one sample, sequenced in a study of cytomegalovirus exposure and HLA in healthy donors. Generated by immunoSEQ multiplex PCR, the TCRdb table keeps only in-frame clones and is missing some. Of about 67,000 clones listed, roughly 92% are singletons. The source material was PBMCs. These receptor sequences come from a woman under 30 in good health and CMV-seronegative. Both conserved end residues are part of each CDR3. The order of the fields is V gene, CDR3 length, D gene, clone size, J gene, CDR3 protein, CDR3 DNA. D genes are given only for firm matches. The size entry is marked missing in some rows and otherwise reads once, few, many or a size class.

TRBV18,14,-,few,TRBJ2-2,CASSRGGNTGELFF,TGTGCCAGCTCACGCGGTGGGAACACCGGGGAGCTGTTTTTT
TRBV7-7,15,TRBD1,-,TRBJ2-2,CASSSDRGRTGELFF,TGTGCTAGCAGCTCGGACAGGGGAAGGACCGGGGAGCTGTTTTTT
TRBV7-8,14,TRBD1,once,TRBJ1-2,CASSLRDRNYGYTF,TGTGCCAGCAGCTTACGGGACAGGAACTATGGCTACACCTTC
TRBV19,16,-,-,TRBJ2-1,CASSQNGQVPHNEQFF,TGTGCCAGTAGCCAAAACGGCCAGGTACCACACAATGAGCAGTTCTTC
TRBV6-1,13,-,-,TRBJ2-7,CASSRQEYYEQYF,TGTGCCAGCAGTCGACAGGAATACTACGAGCAGTACTTC
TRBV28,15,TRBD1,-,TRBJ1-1,CASSRTGEDYTEAFF,TGTGCCAGCAGCCGGACAGGAGAAGATTACACTGAAGCTTTCTTT
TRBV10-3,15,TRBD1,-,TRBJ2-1,CAISRTGDEFGEQFF,TGTGCCATCAGCCGGACAGGGGATGAATTCGGGGAGCAGTTCTTC
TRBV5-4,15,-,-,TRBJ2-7,CASSLEGLSSYEQYF,TGTGCCAGCAGCTTGGAGGGGTTGAGCTCCTACGAGCAGTACTTC
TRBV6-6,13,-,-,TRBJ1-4,CASARADYEKLFF,TGTGCCAGCGCCAGGGCAGACTATGAAAAACTGTTTTTT
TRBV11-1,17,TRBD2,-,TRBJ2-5,CASSLVFLAGGQETQYF,TGTGCCAGCAGCTTAGTATTCCTAGCGGGGGGCCAAGAGACCCAGTACTTC
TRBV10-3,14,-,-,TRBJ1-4,CAISGQGTNEKLFF,TGTGCCATCAGTGGGCAGGGCACTAATGAAAAACTGTTTTTT
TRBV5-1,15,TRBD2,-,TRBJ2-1,CASSLSGGAYNEQFF,TGCGCCAGCAGCTTAAGCGGGGGGGCTTACAATGAGCAGTTCTTC
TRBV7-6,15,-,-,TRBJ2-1,CASSRDPGAYNEQFF,TGTGCCAGCAGCAGGGACCCAGGGGCTTACAATGAGCAGTTCTTC
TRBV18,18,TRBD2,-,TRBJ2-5,CASSPPGLAGGLQETQYF,TGTGCCAGCTCACCACCGGGACTAGCGGGGGGGCTCCAAGAGACCCAGTACTTC
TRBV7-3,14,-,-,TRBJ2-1,CASSLGVASNEQFF,TGTGCCAGCAGCTTAGGTGTAGCGTCCAATGAGCAGTTCTTC
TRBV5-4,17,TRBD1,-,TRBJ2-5,CASSAASGQAPIETQYF,TGTGCCAGCAGCGCGGCGTCCGGACAGGCCCCAATAGAGACCCAGTACTTC
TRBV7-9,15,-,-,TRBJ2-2,CASSFSGSNTGELFF,TGTGCCAGCAGCTTCTCAGGATCGAACACCGGGGAGCTGTTTTTT
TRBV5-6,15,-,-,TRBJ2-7,CASSSDNRGGYEQYF,TGTGCCAGCAGCTCAGACAACAGGGGGGGCTACGAGCAGTACTTC
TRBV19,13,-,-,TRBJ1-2,CASSATAWYGYTF,TGTGCCAGTAGTGCCACAGCTTGGTATGGCTACACCTTC
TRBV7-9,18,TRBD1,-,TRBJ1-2,CASSTPRTGATYNYGYTF,TGTGCCAGCAGCACACCTCGGACAGGGGCAACCTATAACTATGGCTACACCTTC
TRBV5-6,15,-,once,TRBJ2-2,CASSRYGENTGELFF,TGTGCCAGCAGCCGTTACGGGGAGAACACCGGGGAGCTGTTTTTT
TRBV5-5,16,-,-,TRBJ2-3,CASSYAPMLGGDTQYF,TGTGCCAGCAGCTACGCTCCTATGCTAGGCGGAGATACGCAGTATTTT
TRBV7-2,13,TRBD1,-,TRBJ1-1,CASSRTGVTEAFF,TGTGCCAGCAGCCGGACAGGGGTTACTGAAGCTTTCTTT
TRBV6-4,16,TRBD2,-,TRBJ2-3,CASSDNIAGAPDTQYF,TGTGCCAGCAGTGACAATATAGCGGGGGCCCCGGATACGCAGTATTTT